These 14 T cell receptor beta chains were sequenced from one sample in a study of regulatory T cells in long-lasting Graves disease. Time point in this sample: persistent/refractory GD, antithyroid drugs over 5 years with positive TRAb. PBMC-extracted RNA yielded the TCR library. HTBI primers from iRepertoire and Arm-PCR of CDR3 regions yielded the TCR beta libraries. TCRdb fed the multiplex PCR reads into MiXCR, producing one record per CDR3 protein. Of about 660,000 distinct CDR3 sequences listed, about 30% are singletons. The source material was peripheral blood mononuclear cells (PBMCs), sampled when the disease was refractory, from a patient treated with antithyroid drugs. The receptor source for this set is a female donor with Graves disease.

This sequence joins TRBV18 and TRBJ1-1; D call uncertain. The CDR3 runs 14 residues. Germline CDR1 KGHSH, CDR2 LQKENI. With 6 bases removed from V and 3 bases from J, the gap between germline ends came to 14 bases. This chain's CDR3 is CASSTKNGDTEAFF. CDR3 bases: TGTGCCAGCTCCACCAAGAACGGGGACACTGAAGCTTTCTTT.

This clonotype was observed a handful of times. This sequence joins TRBV11-2 and TRBJ2-4; 9 bases line up with TRBD2. V dropped 3 bases and J dropped 4; count of bases not matched to a gene: 10. Looked up from germline, CDR1 is SGHAT and CDR2 is FQNNGV. The CDR3 extends over 17 amino acids. CDR3 residues: CASSFLTSGGEKNIQYF. CDR3 nucleotides: TGTGCCAGCAGCTTCCTGACTAGCGGAGGGGAAAAAAACATTCAGTACTTC.

This clonotype was counted a few times. This chain joins TRBV27 and TRBJ2-7; D perhaps matches TRBD2 (7 bases). V lost 6 bases and J 6 bases, leaving 24 bases between the germline ends. The CDR3 contains 16 residues. Germline V gene lookup returns CDR1 MNHEY and CDR2 SMNVEV (reference sequence). The CDR3 sequence is CASRRGRTAHRLEQYF. Here the CDR3 DNA reads TGTGCCAGCAGGCGGGGGAGGACAGCCCATCGGCTCGAGCAGTACTTC.

The genes are TRBV5-6 and TRBJ1-6; D ambiguous. Germline values: CDR1 SGHDT, CDR2 YYEEEE. CDR3 length: 15 residues. V lost 2 bases to trimming and J lost 6 bases, with 12 bases between them. Here the CDR3 DNA reads TGTGCCAGCAGCTTCGGGCCTTCGAGTAATTCACCCCTCCACTTT. Translation: CASSFGPSSNSPLHF.

The sample holds a few counts of this clonotype. The chain recombines TRBV20-1 with TRBJ2-4; D gene ambiguous. Looked up from germline, CDR1 is DFQATT and CDR2 is SNEGSKA (reference sequence). The length of the CDR3 is 14 residues. Trimming cost V 6 bases and J 0 bases, with 12 bases left between them. The CDR3 here is CSATGPLAKNIQYF. The CDR3 region has the DNA TGCAGTGCCACCGGGCCACTAGCCAAAAACATTCAGTACTTC.

This clonotype was picked up a small number of times. The gene calls are TRBV3-1 and TRBJ1-4; the match to TRBD1 covers 8 bases. The CDR3 runs 17 residues. V lost 4 bases, J lost 7 bases, and 14 bases stayed unmatched. Germline V gene sequence: CDR1 LGHDT, CDR2 YNNKEL (reference sequence). DNA for the CDR3: TGTGCCAGCAGCCCTCCCGAGTACAGGGGGACGGGTGAAAAACTGTTTTTT. Protein: CASSPPEYRGTGEKLFF.

This clonotype was observed a few times. The chain has TRBV19 and TRBJ2-7; TRBD1 agrees at 8 bases. Germline CDR1 and CDR2: LNHDA and SQIVND (reference sequence). The CDR3 is 13 residues long. V trimming: 9 bases; J trimming: 4 bases; junction bases outside the gene matches: 8. The CDR3 region is CASSEGTGYEQYF. The CDR3 DNA sequence: TGTGCCAGCAGTGAAGGGACAGGTTACGAGCAGTACTTC.

This clonotype came up a few times. The chain combines TRBV28 with TRBJ1-5; 9 bases are shared with TRBD1. This CDR3 region has 15 residues. V lost 6 bases and J lost 7; bases outside the gene matches: 10. Germline loops: CDR1 MDHEN, CDR2 SYDVKM. The CDR3 region has the DNA TGTGCCAGCAGCCTGGGACAGGGACGGAGGCAGCCCCAGCATTTT. Its protein product is CASSLGQGRRQPQHF.

V is TRBV6-2 or TRBV6-3 and J is TRBJ1-2; a weak D match, TRBD1 (5 bases). CDR3 size: 14 residues. V was pared by 1 base and J by 3 bases, with 9 bases between. Germline V gene sequence: CDR1 MNHEY, CDR2 SVGEGT. This chain's CDR3 is CASSYWGEDYGYTF. The CDR3 nucleotides read TGTGCCAGCAGTTACTGGGGCGAGGACTATGGCTACACCTTC.

V usage is TRBV6-1 and J usage is TRBJ1-2; D may be TRBD1 (6 bases). The ends were cut back, 7 bases at V and 7 bases at J, with 19 bases in the middle. The length of the CDR3 is 14 residues. CDR1 is MNHNS, CDR2 SASEGT, per germline. In DNA, the CDR3 is TGTGCCAGCACCGCGGACAGTCCCCTTGGTGGCTACACCTTC. This gives the protein CASTADSPLGGYTF.

This clonotype was counted between two and nine times. The chain links TRBV6-5 to TRBJ2-7; 7 nucleotides match TRBD2. The CDR3 has 16 amino acids. The J segment lost 6 bases and the V segment lost 2 bases, leaving 13 bases of the junction unmatched. CDR1 and CDR2 from the germline V gene are MNHEY and SVGAGI. CDR3 nucleotide sequence: TGTGCCAGCAGTTACCCGAGTGGGGCGGGAGTTGCCGAGCAGTACTTC. It encodes CASSYPSGAGVAEQYF.

This clonotype was seen many times. This rearrangement joins TRBV12-3 or TRBV12-4 to TRBJ1-4; no clear D gene. Trimming removed 6 bases at V and 9 bases at J, with 17 bases between. The CDR3 runs to 14 residues. The CDR3 sequence is CASRPDIPPQKLFF. The CDR3, as DNA: TGTGCCAGCAGGCCAGACATACCGCCCCAAAAACTGTTTTTT.

The V call is TRBV29-1, the J call TRBJ2-5; D is possibly TRBD1 (5 bases). The CDR3 loop spans 11 amino acids. Germline V gives CDR1 SQVTM, CDR2 ANQGSEA. The ends were cut back, 6 bases at V and 5 bases at J, with 10 bases in the middle. CDR3 protein: CSVLKGETQYF. In DNA, the CDR3 is TGCAGCGTCCTGAAGGGGGAGACCCAGTACTTC.

The chain is built from TRBV7-2 and TRBJ1-4, with TRBD1 identical over 7 bases. V lost 2 bases and J lost 4; bases outside the gene matches: 4. The germline gives CDR1 SGHTA, CDR2 FQGNSA. This CDR3 contains 15 residues. The CDR3 spells CASSLLGTVNEKLFF. The CDR3 region has the DNA TGTGCCAGCAGCTTATTGGGGACAGTTAATGAAAAACTGTTTTTT.